Below are 30 T cell receptor beta chains sequenced from a single sample in a study of T-cell memory formation after mild COVID-19. Each CDR3 protein gets one entry after TCRdb re-called the 5' RACE reads with MiXCR. This sample has roughly 400,000 distinct CDR3 sequences, with 20% to 25% found just once. The sequencing input was PBMCs or a T cell subset sorted from them (not recorded which). Source of these receptors: an adult woman who had mild COVID-19 (a few samples of this study predate the infection). Cell type and time point are not known.

The V and J genes are TRBV15 and TRBJ2-2, with 16 bases lining up with TRBD2. With V trimmed by 0 bases and J by 5 bases, 3 bases remained unmatched. Looked up from germline, CDR1 is LNHNV and CDR2 is YYDKDF (reference sequence). This CDR3 has 18 amino acids. The CDR3 reads CATSRDRGLAGGTGELFF. The DNA for the CDR3 is TGTGCCACCAGCAGAGATCGGGGACTAGCGGGAGGGACCGGGGAGCTGTTTTTT.

The chain couples TRBV12-3 or TRBV12-4 to TRBJ2-5; 9 nucleotides agree with TRBD2. This CDR3 has 16 amino acids. V shed 3 bases, J shed 5 bases, and the junction held 10 bases outside the gene matches. The CDR3 sequence is CASSFGRLAGRETQYF. CDR3 nucleotides: TGTGCCAGCAGTTTCGGGCGTCTAGCGGGAAGGGAGACCCAGTACTTC.

This clonotype was found many times. This chain uses TRBV19 with TRBJ2-4; perhaps D is TRBD1 or TRBD2 (5 bases each). Trimming cost V 3 bases and J 3 bases, with 15 bases left between them. The CDR3 has 16 amino acids. Germline values: CDR1 LNHDA, CDR2 SQIVND (reference sequence). The CDR3 sequence: CASSIGTGHGKNIQYF. The CDR3 DNA reads as TGTGCCAGTAGTATCGGGACGGGTCATGGCAAAAACATTCAGTACTTC.

This clonotype was observed many times. This chain connects TRBV5-4 to TRBJ1-2, with D uncertain. Germline loops: CDR1 SGHNT, CDR2 YYREEE (reference sequence). V was clipped by 0 bases and J by 4 bases, with 10 bases between them. This CDR3 contains 14 residues. The CDR3 coding sequence is TGTGCCAGCAGCTTGGTGGGCGGAGCCTATGGCTACACCTTC. Its protein product is CASSLVGGAYGYTF.

Here the CDR3 DNA reads TGTGCCAGCAGCAAAGGCGGGGCTAGCTCCTACAATGAGCAGTTCTTC. This encodes CASSKGGASSYNEQFF. The chain links TRBV21-1 to TRBJ2-1; the table gives TRBD1 as D, unverified against the DNA. TRBV21-1 is deemed a pseudogene. The CDR3 runs to 16 residues.

The chain recombines TRBV2 with TRBJ2-3; perhaps TRBD1 as D (5 bases). Per the germline V gene, CDR1 is SNHLY and CDR2 is FYNNEI. This CDR3 contains 15 residues. V gave up 3 bases and J gave up 1 base, with 11 bases separating them. The CDR3 DNA sequence: TGTGCCAGCAGTGACCCGGACACGCGCACAGATACGCAGTATTTT. This translates into CASSDPDTRTDTQYF.

V gene TRBV4-3 combines with J gene TRBJ2-7, with TRBD2 matching 12 bases. The junction had 14 bases not matched to a gene; V was cut back by 1 base and J by 7 bases. The CDR3 is made up of 18 amino acids. The germline gives CDR1 LGHNA, CDR2 YSLEER. DNA for the CDR3: TGCGCCAGCAGCCAAGGTCTCGCTAGCGGGAGGGGGGAAGTTGAGCAGTACTTC. It translates to CASSQGLASGRGEVEQYF.

The chain joins TRBV7-2 to TRBJ1-6, with TRBD1 matching 8 bases. The V segment lost 5 bases and the J segment 6 bases; nucleotides outside the gene matches: 6. Germline loops: CDR1 SGHTA, CDR2 FQGNSA. This CDR3 spans 15 amino acids. CDR3 residues: CASSDRGIGNSPLHF. DNA for the CDR3: TGTGCCAGCAGCGACAGGGGAATCGGTAATTCACCCCTCCACTTT.

This clonotype was seen more than once but under ten times. CDR3 DNA sequence: TGTGCCAGTAGTGTCCGACTCGGGGCAGAGACCCAGTACTTC. Its translation: CASSVRLGAETQYF. The chain combines TRBV19 with TRBJ2-5, with D possibly called TRBD1 or TRBD2 (5 bases each). The V end was cut by 5 bases, the J end by 4 bases, with 14 bases between. Germline values: CDR1 LNHDA, CDR2 SQIVND (reference sequence). The CDR3 is made up of 14 amino acids. The full variable domain, in which reference TRBV19 and TRBJ2-5 provide the parts outside the CDR3, is DGGITQSPKYLFRKEGQNVTLSCEQNLNHDAMYWYRQDPGQGLRLIYYSQIVNDFQKGDIAEGYSVSREKKESFPLTVTSAQKNPTAFYLCASSVRLGAETQYFGPGTRLLVL.

The gene calls are TRBV7-6 and TRBJ1-6; 7 bases line up with TRBD1. V gave up 1 base and J gave up 7 bases; unmatched junction bases: 7. This CDR3 has 16 residues. CDR1 and CDR2 from the germline V gene are SGHVS and FNYEAQ. The CDR3 reads CASSLGNRGTNSPLHF. The CDR3, as DNA: TGTGCCAGCAGCTTAGGAAACAGGGGTACGAATTCACCCCTCCACTTT.

This chain joins TRBV12-3 or TRBV12-4 and TRBJ1-5; D is perhaps TRBD1 (5 bases). The CDR3 runs 19 residues. The V end was cut by 3 bases, the J end by 1 base, with 22 bases between. The CDR3 is CASSLTFMSGRTSNQPQHF. CDR3 DNA sequence: TGTGCCAGCAGTTTGACCTTCATGTCAGGGCGAACGAGCAATCAGCCCCAGCATTTT.

J is TRBJ2-7 and V is TRBV19, with a possible D match to TRBD2 (6 bases). Between the trimmed V and J ends, which lost 7 bases and 5 bases, there was a span of 21 bases. The germline CDR1 and CDR2 sequences are LNHDA and SQIVND (reference sequence). The CDR3 has 15 residues. The DNA of the CDR3 is TGTGCCAGTAACCCTCCGGGAGCTGCACCTAACGAGCAGTACTTC. Translation gives CASNPPGAAPNEQYF.

This clonotype has only one observation. CDR3 region: CASSFRSSNPAKNIQYF. The DNA of the CDR3 is TGTGCCAGCAGTTTTAGGTCCTCTAATCCCGCCAAAAACATTCAGTACTTC. The rearrangement joins TRBV12-3 or TRBV12-4 to TRBJ2-4; D call uncertain. V lost 3 bases to trimming and J lost 1 base, with 16 bases between them. This CDR3 region has 17 residues.

This clonotype has only a few counts. The chain employs TRBV12-3 or TRBV12-4 and TRBJ1-1; D gene ambiguous. CDR3 size: 14 residues. V lost 5 bases and J lost 5, with 15 bases in between. The CDR3 bases are TGTGCCAGCAGTCCCGACTTCGCGGGTACTGAAGCTTTCTTT. Translating it yields CASSPDFAGTEAFF.

This clonotype showed up just a few times. Written as DNA, the CDR3 is TGTGCCAGCAGCCAATCGTTATTAGGGACAGATACGCAGTATTTT. As protein: CASSQSLLGTDTQYF. V usage is TRBV16 and J usage is TRBJ2-3; no definite D call. V lost 0 bases, J lost 3 bases, and 10 bases lay in between. Germline CDR1 KGHSY, CDR2 FQNENV. CDR3 length: 15 residues.

V and J are TRBV5-4 and TRBJ2-6; D call uncertain. CDR1 is SGHNT and CDR2 is YYREEE in the germline V gene (reference sequence). The ends were cut back, 6 bases at V and 4 bases at J, with 14 bases in the middle. The length of the CDR3 is 15 residues. This CDR3 is CASKDMGTGANVLTF. DNA of the CDR3: TGTGCCAGCAAAGATATGGGAACCGGGGCCAACGTCCTGACTTTC.

The chain uses TRBV5-1 and TRBJ2-5, with a weak D call TRBD1 (5 bases). The CDR3 length is 14 residues. V shed 3 bases and J shed 1 base, with 10 bases lying between them. Germline values: CDR1 SGHRS, CDR2 YFSETQ. The chain's CDR3 is CASSYQGTQETQYF. CDR3 sequence (DNA): TGCGCCAGCAGCTATCAGGGTACCCAAGAGACCCAGTACTTC.

The chain recombines TRBV6-5 with TRBJ2-6; D is uncertain. The length of the CDR3 is 15 residues. V shed 1 base and J shed 4 bases, with 8 bases lying between them. Germline V lookup: CDR1 MNHEY, CDR2 SVGAGI. The CDR3 sequence: CASSYFGAGANVLTF. The CDR3 coding sequence is TGTGCCAGCAGTTACTTCGGTGCCGGGGCCAACGTCCTGACTTTC.

This clonotype was detected a few times. The chain joins TRBV20-1 to TRBJ1-4, with 9 nucleotides matching TRBD1. The CDR3 runs to 16 residues. Germline CDR1 reads DFQATT; CDR2 reads SNEGSKA (reference sequence). The trim removed 0 bases at V and 5 bases at J, leaving 7 bases unmatched. The CDR3 DNA sequence: TGCAGTGCTAGAGATCCAGGAGGGACAGGGAATGAAAAACTGTTTTTT. Translating it yields CSARDPGGTGNEKLFF.

This clonotype has just one count. This CDR3 reads CASSPTFFTEAFF. The CDR3 bases are TGCGCCAGCAGCCCGACCTTTTTCACTGAAGCTTTCTTT. The chain has TRBV4-1 and TRBJ1-1; D remains ambiguous. Germline V gene sequence: CDR1 MGHRA, CDR2 YSYEKL. This CDR3 has 13 residues. Trimming shortened V by 4 bases and J by 4 bases, and 10 bases separated the two germline ends.

V gene TRBV12-3 or TRBV12-4 combines with J gene TRBJ2-3; D perhaps matches TRBD2 (6 bases). The CDR3 is 13 amino acids. V gave up 0 bases and J gave up 5 bases, with 6 bases separating them. The CDR3 DNA follows: TGTGCCAGCAGTTTAGCGGAGGGAGATACGCAGTATTTT. This codes for CASSLAEGDTQYF.

This clonotype was seen a handful of times. CDR3: CASSVELAGTGDTQYF. CDR3 nucleotide sequence: TGTGCCAGCAGCGTAGAACTAGCGGGAACGGGAGATACGCAGTATTTT. The chain uses TRBV9 and TRBJ2-3; 10 bases match TRBD2. CDR3 length: 16 residues. V lost 0 bases, J lost 5 bases, and 6 bases stayed unmatched. CDR1 and CDR2 (germline): SGDLS, YYNGEE.

The rearrangement joins TRBV4-1 to TRBJ1-4; 8 bases fit TRBD1. The J segment lost 3 bases and the V segment lost 6 bases, leaving 12 bases of the junction unmatched. Germline V gives CDR1 MGHRA, CDR2 YSYEKL. The CDR3 spans 17 residues. The CDR3 is CASSRLTGARPNEKLFF. The CDR3, as DNA: TGCGCCAGCAGTCGACTGACAGGGGCAAGGCCTAATGAAAAACTGTTTTTT.

V gene TRBV3-1 combines with J gene TRBJ2-1; D gene ambiguous. Germline V lookup: CDR1 LGHDT, CDR2 YNNKEL (reference sequence). The CDR3 length is 13 residues. The V end lost 6 bases, the J end lost 6 bases, and 12 bases lay between the germline ends. CDR3 in amino acids: CASRGTVGNEQFF. The CDR3 nucleotides are TGTGCCAGCAGAGGAACCGTGGGCAATGAGCAGTTCTTC.

This clonotype was picked up a small number of times. The rearrangement joins TRBV4-1 to TRBJ2-7, with TRBD2 matching 8 bases. Germline CDR1 is MGHRA and CDR2 is YSYEKL. CDR3 length: 15 amino acids. Trimming cost V 1 base and J 3 bases; bases outside gene matches: 5. The DNA for the CDR3 is TGCGCCAGCAGCCAAGCACTAGCGGACGGCTACGAGCAGTACTTC. As protein: CASSQALADGYEQYF.

This clonotype was seen a few times. The chain couples TRBV7-9 to TRBJ2-5, with 11 bases aligning to TRBD2. This CDR3 is 16 amino acids long. CDR1 and CDR2 from the germline V gene are SEHNR and FQNEAQ (reference sequence). V dropped 4 bases and J dropped 5; count of bases not matched to a gene: 9. The CDR3 region is CASSSRTSGSFETQYF. CDR3 bases: TGTGCCAGCAGCTCCCGGACTAGCGGGTCTTTTGAGACCCAGTACTTC.

This clonotype has ten or more counts. This chain uses TRBV25-1 with TRBJ1-2; no clear D gene. The V gene lost 5 bases and the J gene lost 0 bases, with 7 bases spanning the gap. Germline V lookup: CDR1 MGHDK, CDR2 SYGVNS. The CDR3 contains 13 residues. CDR3 sequence: CASSPIANYGYTF. The CDR3 DNA reads as TGTGCCAGCAGTCCCATCGCTAACTATGGCTACACCTTC.

This sequence joins TRBV7-9 and TRBJ2-1; 7 positions match TRBD2. The CDR3 length is 16 residues. Unmatched junction bases numbered 8, after V lost 2 bases and J lost 4 bases. CDR1 SEHNR and CDR2 FQNEAQ come from the germline V gene (reference sequence). The CDR3 nucleotides are TGTGCCAGCAGCTTAATTGGCGGGAGCATATACAATGAGCAGTTCTTC. This gives the protein CASSLIGGSIYNEQFF.

This clonotype has just a few counts. The chain has TRBV18 and TRBJ1-1, with 11 bases that match TRBD1. CDR3 length: 15 amino acids. Germline loops: CDR1 KGHSH, CDR2 LQKENI. V was pared by 3 bases and J by 5 bases, with 5 bases of the junction left unmatched. CDR3 sequence (DNA): TGTGCCAGCTCACCCGGACAGGGGGCTCGGACTGAAGCTTTCTTT. It translates to CASSPGQGARTEAFF.

Only a few counts were recorded for this clonotype. V and J are TRBV5-1 and TRBJ1-2; D is uncertain. Trimming removed 4 bases from V and 4 bases from J, with 20 bases in between. CDR3 length: 16 residues. Germline loops: CDR1 SGHRS, CDR2 YFSETQ. The CDR3 DNA follows: TGCGCCAGCAGCGATGGGGATCGTCCGAGGCGCTATGGCTACACCTTC. Its translation: CASSDGDRPRRYGYTF.